This T cell receptor (beta chain) was obtained from a study of T cell changes during pregnancy in multiple sclerosis. CDR1 is KGHSH and CDR2 is LQKENI in the germline V gene. This CDR3 has 13 amino acids. Between the trimmed V and J ends, which lost 3 bases and 8 bases, there was a span of 13 bases. Profiled with immunoSEQ multiplex PCR; TCRdb holds only in-frame clones, not every one. This table has around 40,000 clones, 90% appearing once. This TCR was recovered from a female donor in good health, enrolled as a control in a pregnancy study. Sequencing was performed on CD4+ T cells from peripheral blood mononuclear cells, taken in the first trimester of pregnancy. The chain uses TRBV18 and TRBJ1-1; a weak D match, TRBD1 (5 bases). The DNA for the CDR3 is TGTGCCAGCTCACCCTCGGCGGGGCTCGAAGCTTTCTTT. Translating it yields CASSPSAGLEAFF.